The 20 T cell receptor beta chains below were found in one sample sequenced in a study of OX40 agonist ivuxolimab in advanced cancers. Only in-frame clones appear in the TCRdb table, and some are missing; sequencing was by immunoSEQ multiplex PCR. The repertoire holds about 50,000 clones, with around 74% as singletons. Specimen: CD4+ or CD8+ T cells sorted from blood, collected in a trial of the OX40 agonist ivuxolimab. These receptors all stem from an adult with an advanced solid tumor such as melanoma, head and neck, liver or kidney cancer.

The J gene is TRBJ1-1, the V gene TRBV5-1, with 9 nucleotides matching TRBD1. V dropped 0 bases and J dropped 5; count of bases not matched to a gene: 5. This CDR3 is built from 15 residues. Germline assignment: CDR1 SGHRS and CDR2 YFSETQ. The CDR3 DNA reads as TGCGCCAGCAGCTTGGCCGCCGGACAGGGGACTGAAGCTTTCTTT. Translating gives CASSLAAGQGTEAFF.

The chain has TRBV21-1 and TRBJ2-3; TRBD1 is the table's D call, not checked against the DNA. TRBV21-1 is termed a pseudogene. This CDR3 spans 14 amino acids. CDR3 amino acids: CASSNGQSTDTQYF. DNA for the CDR3: TGTGCCAGCAGCAACGGACAGAGCACAGATACGCAGTATTTT.

The V call is TRBV28, the J call TRBJ2-5; 8 bases are shared with TRBD1. V gave up 5 bases and J gave up 4 bases; unmatched junction bases: 3. The CDR3 is 13 residues long. The germline CDR1 and CDR2 sequences are MDHEN and SYDVKM. The CDR3: CASSGQGRETQYF. The CDR3 coding sequence is TGTGCCAGCAGTGGACAGGGACGAGAGACCCAGTACTTC.

This chain links TRBV6-5 with TRBJ1-5, with no clear D. Germline CDR1 is MNHEY and CDR2 is SVGAGI. CDR3 size: 14 residues. Deletions cut 5 bases from V and 3 bases from J, with 11 bases between. CDR3 nucleotide sequence: TGTGCCAGCAGTACCCCGACGTCCAATCAGCCCCAGCATTTT. As protein: CASSTPTSNQPQHF.

The chain employs TRBV15 and TRBJ2-7, with D possibly TRBD1 on 5 matching bases. CDR3 length equals 14 residues. Deletions cut 1 base from V and 6 bases from J, with 13 bases between. CDR1 and CDR2 (germline): LNHNV, YYDKDF (reference sequence). The CDR3 sequence: CATSRGGSLGEQYF. The CDR3 DNA sequence: TGTGCCACCAGCAGAGGGGGCAGTTTGGGCGAGCAGTACTTC.

J is TRBJ2-5 and V is TRBV10-2; TRBD2 matches at 7 bases. This CDR3 contains 16 residues. The ends lost 7 bases at V and 5 bases at J; junction bases unmatched: 16. Germline V CDR1 and CDR2: WSHSY, SAAADI. CDR3 nucleotide sequence: TGCGCCAGCACTGGCTCCTCATACCCCGGGGGGGAGACCCAGTACTTC. Amino acids: CASTGSSYPGGETQYF.

The V gene is TRBV5-4, the J gene TRBJ2-1, with D perhaps TRBD1 (5 bases). This CDR3 is built from 15 residues. Trimming left V 3 bases short and J 9 bases short, with 19 bases between. Germline values: CDR1 SGHNT, CDR2 YYREEE (reference sequence). CDR3 loop: CASSSARDNFFEQFF. The CDR3 region has the DNA TGTGCCAGCAGCTCTGCCAGGGATAACTTTTTTGAGCAGTTCTTC.

V is TRBV7-7 and J is TRBJ2-3, with 8 bases fitting TRBD2. The CDR3 extends over 15 amino acids. Germline lookup yields CDR1 SSHAT and CDR2 FNYEAQ (reference sequence). The junction had 6 bases not matched to a gene; V was cut back by 4 bases and J by 3 bases. The CDR3 DNA reads TGTGCCAGCAGCTCGGGGGGGTACGAGACAGATACGCAGTATTTT. Residues: CASSSGGYETDTQYF.

This clone was seen once. This chain joins TRBV11-3 and TRBJ2-2; 8 bases match TRBD1. CDR1 is SGHNT, CDR2 YENEEA, per germline. The CDR3 runs 15 residues. Trimming took 4 bases from V and 2 from J; bases not matched to a gene: 3. The CDR3 sequence: CASSSQGVNTGELFF. The DNA for the CDR3 is TGTGCCAGCAGCTCACAGGGGGTCAACACCGGGGAGCTGTTTTTT.

The chain links TRBV18 to TRBJ1-2; 7 bases line up with TRBD1. With V trimmed by 0 bases and J by 4 bases, 2 bases remained unmatched. The length of the CDR3 is 14 residues. In germline, CDR1 is KGHSH, CDR2 LQKENI. CDR3 bases: TGTGCCAGCTCACCACCACAGGGGAGCTATGGCTACACCTTC. Protein sequence: CASSPPQGSYGYTF.

The chain combines TRBV9 with TRBJ1-2; D remains ambiguous. The ends were cut back, 1 base at V and 8 bases at J, with 18 bases in the middle. Germline V gene sequence: CDR1 SGDLS, CDR2 YYNGEE. The CDR3 is made up of 15 amino acids. Written as DNA, the CDR3 is TGTGCCAGCAGCGTAACTCCGAATCAGCGGGTCGGCTACACCTTC. Encoded protein: CASSVTPNQRVGYTF.

This sequence joins TRBV5-1 and TRBJ1-3; D may be TRBD1 (5 bases). Germline values: CDR1 SGHRS, CDR2 YFSETQ. V was trimmed by 4 bases and J by 7 bases, leaving 15 bases between them. The CDR3 extends over 14 amino acids. The DNA of the CDR3 is TGCGCCAGCAGCCAAGCCACAGGTGGGAACACCATATATTTT. This translates into CASSQATGGNTIYF.

V usage is TRBV7-9 and J usage is TRBJ2-3; 9 nucleotides line up with TRBD2. Germline V gene data show CDR1 as SEHNR and CDR2 as FQNEAQ (reference sequence). Unmatched junction bases numbered 11, after V lost 1 base and J lost 0 bases. The CDR3 totals 19 residues. DNA of the CDR3: TGTGCCAGCAGCTTAGTGCTAGCGGGGTTTCGCCGAAGCACAGATACGCAGTATTTT. Its translation: CASSLVLAGFRRSTDTQYF. Complete variable domain (other parts from reference TRBV7-9 and TRBJ2-3): DTGVSQNPRHKITKRGQNVTFRCDPISEHNRLYWYRQTLGQGPEFLTYFQNEAQLEKSRLLSDRFSAERPKGSFSTLEIQRTEQGDSAMYLCASSLVLAGFRRSTDTQYFGPGTRLTVL.

V gene TRBV30 combines with J gene TRBJ2-1, with 14 bases that match TRBD2. This CDR3 region has 18 residues. The V gene's germline CDR1 is GTSNPN and CDR2 SVGIG (reference sequence). V gave up 1 base and J gave up 4 bases; unmatched junction bases: 9. CDR3 loop: CAWSAPGTSGGLYNEQFF. The CDR3 DNA is TGTGCCTGGAGTGCTCCCGGGACTAGCGGGGGTTTATACAATGAGCAGTTCTTC.

The chain couples TRBV7-3 to TRBJ1-2; D might be TRBD1 (6 bases). This CDR3 is 15 amino acids long. Germline CDR1 is SGHTA and CDR2 is FQGTGA. V was trimmed by 1 base and J by 0 bases, leaving 9 bases between them. CDR3 in DNA: TGTGCCAGCAGCTTAAACAGGGCCACTAACTATGGCTACACCTTC. It translates to CASSLNRATNYGYTF.

The rearrangement uses TRBV6-1 and TRBJ2-3, with D hard to call. Germline V gene data show CDR1 as MNHNS and CDR2 as SASEGT. This CDR3 contains 12 residues. Trimming pared 5 bases from V and 5 bases from J, leaving 8 bases between. Written as DNA, the CDR3 is TGTGCCAGCAGTTCCCTTGGAGATACGCAGTATTTT. Protein: CASSSLGDTQYF.

CDR3 DNA sequence: TGTGCCAGCAGCTTCAAGGAATTGACCTACGAGCAGTACTTC. Translated: CASSFKELTYEQYF. The chain uses TRBV7-6 and TRBJ2-7; D is undetermined. Germline CDR1 SGHVS, CDR2 FNYEAQ. V was cut by 3 bases and J by 2 bases, with 11 bases left in between. The CDR3 loop spans 14 amino acids.

This clone was seen only a few times. The rearrangement links TRBV11-2 to TRBJ1-2; a weak D match, TRBD1 (5 bases). The CDR3 runs 13 residues. Per the germline V gene, CDR1 is SGHAT and CDR2 is FQNNGV. Trimming pared 4 bases from V and 8 bases from J, leaving 14 bases between. This chain's CDR3 is CASSSGHEGGYTF. CDR3 bases: TGTGCCAGCAGCTCTGGGCACGAGGGGGGCTACACCTTC.

The DNA of the CDR3 is TGTGCCAGCTCACGGGACACACAAGAGACCCAGTACTTC. Amino acids: CASSRDTQETQYF. The chain couples TRBV18 to TRBJ2-5; D might be TRBD1 (6 bases). Germline values: CDR1 KGHSH, CDR2 LQKENI. The CDR3 totals 13 residues. Trimming shortened V by 4 bases and J by 2 bases, and 8 bases separated the two germline ends.

The gene calls are TRBV11-3 and TRBJ2-3; 10 bases map to TRBD2. V shed 5 bases and J 0 bases; nucleotides not matched to a gene: 5. The CDR3 extends over 16 amino acids. Germline V gene sequence: CDR1 SGHNT, CDR2 YENEEA. The CDR3 DNA is TGTGCCAGCAGCGCCAGGACTAGCGGAAGCACAGATACGCAGTATTTT. It encodes CASSARTSGSTDTQYF. Filled out from reference TRBV11-3 and TRBJ2-3, the complete variable domain reads EAGVVQSPRYKIIEKKQPVAFWCNPISGHNTLYWYLQNLGQGPELLIRYENEEAVDDSQLPKDRFSAERLKGVDSTLKIQPAELGDSAVYLCASSARTSGSTDTQYFGPGTRLTVL.